This T cell receptor beta chain was sequenced in a study of shared clonotypes between healthy human individuals. As for the study in general: Researchers assigned three CD4 naive, three CD4 memory, two CD8 naive and one CD8 memory plate to each donor. General study points: It was observed that approximately 5% of naive CD4 clonotypes were shared across several donors. With few donors, the genetic and exposure-history diversity represented was limited.

Note on this clone: Its antigen is currently unknown.

CDR1 is SEHNR, CDR2 FQNEAQ, per germline (reference sequence). The CDR3 loop spans 14 amino acids. Trimming cost V 1 base and J 5 bases, with 9 bases left between them. Positively selected for CCR7, the CD45RO-negative cells used as naive CD8 cells excluded terminally differentiated effector memory CD45RA+ cells. Clones were sequenced by immunoSEQ multiplex PCR, and TCRdb holds only the in-frame ones, with some missing. The table records about 1,800,000 clones, just under 95% of them present only once. The chain joins TRBV7-9 to TRBJ1-5, with unresolved D. The material sequenced was naive CD8+ T cells sorted from blood. The receptor comes from a man aged 18 to 30 in good health. CDR3 amino acids: CASSLDFAYQPQHF. DNA of the CDR3: TGTGCCAGCAGCTTAGATTTTGCATATCAGCCCCAGCATTTT.